One sample yielded the 32 T cell receptor beta chains listed below, sequenced in a study of cytomegalovirus exposure and HLA in healthy donors. The PCR used 60 Vbeta and 13 Jbeta primers. Measured with immunoSEQ multiplex PCR; TCRdb has only the in-frame clones, and not every one. This sample has around 170,000 clones, with approximately 88% found just once. Sequencing was carried out using PBMCs. The receptors come from a woman between 50 and 59 years old in good health and CMV-seropositive.

This chain uses TRBV6-5 with TRBJ2-7; 7 bases agree with TRBD1. Germline trimming cut 5 bases from V and 3 bases from J; bases unmatched to any gene: 7. CDR1 and CDR2 (germline): MNHEY, SVGAGI. There are 14 residues in the CDR3. CDR3 residues: CASSARDRVYEQYF. In nucleotides, the CDR3 is TGTGCCAGCAGTGCCAGGGACAGAGTCTACGAGCAGTACTTC.

About this clone: A read error may account for a junction end that differs from germline. The chain couples TRBV9 to TRBJ2-2, with 10 bases that match TRBD1. The CDR3 contains 17 residues. CDR1 is SGDLS, CDR2 YYNGEE, per germline. The CDR3 here is CASSVGSNRDRGRGAVF. The DNA for the CDR3 is TGTGCCAGCAGCGTGGGGAGCAACCGGGACAGGGGTAGGGGAGCTGTTTTT.

This chain uses TRBV5-1 with TRBJ1-1; TRBD1 might be the D (6 bases). Trimming left V 2 bases short and J 2 bases short, with 16 bases between. The germline gives CDR1 SGHRS, CDR2 YFSETQ. CDR3 length: 16 amino acids. As DNA, the CDR3 is TGCGCCAGCAGCTTAGGACTAGACAGGCCCAACACTGAAGCTTTCTTT. This gives the protein CASSLGLDRPNTEAFF. The whole variable domain, remainder taken from reference TRBV5-1 and TRBJ1-1, is KAGVTQTPRYLIKTRGQQVTLSCSPISGHRSVSWYQQTPGQGLQFLFEYFSETQRNKGNFPGRFSGRQFSNSRSEMNVSTLELGDSALYLCASSLGLDRPNTEAFFGQGTRLTVV.

The CDR3 reads CASSSQRGGRETQYF. CDR3 sequence (DNA): TGTGCCAGCAGCTCCCAGCGGGGGGGCCGAGAGACCCAGTACTTC. The rearrangement links TRBV7-2 to TRBJ2-5; 10 nucleotides match TRBD2. This CDR3 is 15 amino acids long. V was pared by 4 bases and J by 4 bases, with 6 bases of the junction left unmatched. Germline V lookup: CDR1 SGHTA, CDR2 FQGNSA.

In DNA, the CDR3 is TGTGCCAGCAGCACTGGGACAGGGATTAATGAAAAACTGTTTTTT. Its translation is CASSTGTGINEKLFF. The gene calls are TRBV7-9 and TRBJ1-4; TRBD1 agrees at 9 bases. CDR3 length: 15 amino acids. Per the germline V gene, CDR1 is SEHNR and CDR2 is FQNEAQ (reference sequence). J was trimmed by 4 bases and V by 5 bases; bases with no gene match: 5. Drawing the rest from reference TRBV7-9 and TRBJ1-4, the complete variable domain is DTGVSQNPRHKITKRGQNVTFRCDPISEHNRLYWYRQTLGQGPEFLTYFQNEAQLEKSRLLSDRFSAERPKGSFSTLEIQRTEQGDSAMYLCASSTGTGINEKLFFGSGTQLSVL.

The chain carries TRBV5-8 and TRBJ2-7; 7 bases line up with TRBD1. This CDR3 region has 16 residues. J gave up 0 bases and V 4 bases, and 10 bases lay outside the gene matches. Germline CDR1 and CDR2: SGHTS and YDEGEE. The CDR3 coding sequence is TGTGCCAGCAGCCACCGGGACAGCCACTACTCCTACGAGCAGTACTTC. The encoded protein is CASSHRDSHYSYEQYF.

The CDR3 DNA is TGTGCCAGCAGGGAACAGGGGGCCCAAAGCAATCAGCCCCAGCATTTT. Translating it yields CASREQGAQSNQPQHF. V is TRBV2 and J is TRBJ1-5; 9 positions agree with TRBD1. This CDR3 spans 16 amino acids. Germline CDR1 reads SNHLY; CDR2 reads FYNNEI. J was trimmed by 1 base and V by 6 bases; bases with no gene match: 7.

This chain joins TRBV10-3 and TRBJ2-5; D not resolved. The DNA end is more similar to TRBJ2-7, so the J call may be wrong. Looked up from germline, CDR1 is ENHRY and CDR2 is SYGVKD. The CDR3 loop spans 13 amino acids. This CDR3 reads CAISEGGRYEQYF. For the CDR3, the DNA is TGTGCCATCAGTGAGGGCGGCCGGTACGAGCAGTACTTC.

J is TRBJ2-1 and V is TRBV6-5, with D perhaps matching TRBD2 (5 bases). V lost 7 bases and J lost 9, with 10 bases in between. CDR1 is MNHEY and CDR2 is SVGAGI in the germline V gene. The CDR3 runs 11 residues. CDR3 sequence reads: CASTLGSEQFF. As DNA, the CDR3 is TGTGCCAGCACCTTGGGGAGTGAGCAGTTCTTC.

The chain links TRBV5-1 to TRBJ1-6; no reliable D call. The germline V gene has CDR1 SGHRS and CDR2 YFSETQ. The CDR3 spans 15 residues. V lost 2 bases to trimming and J lost 5 bases, with 11 bases between them. CDR3 protein: CASSFSSINNSPLHF. The CDR3 DNA is TGCGCCAGCAGCTTTAGCAGTATCAATAATTCACCCCTCCACTTT.

The rearrangement links TRBV13 to TRBJ2-1; D not certain. This CDR3 has 14 residues. CDR1 is PRHDT, CDR2 FYEKMQ, per germline (reference sequence). Trimming left V 2 bases short and J 0 bases short, with 5 bases between. The chain's CDR3 is CASSLQNSYNEQFF. The CDR3 coding sequence is TGTGCCAGCAGCTTACAAAACTCCTACAATGAGCAGTTCTTC.

As to this clone: At the DNA level, this CDR3 is encoded by other sequences in the same sample as well. The chain joins TRBV5-1 to TRBJ2-3, with TRBD2 matching 11 bases. Germline-derived CDR1 and CDR2 are SGHRS and YFSETQ. The V segment lost 2 bases and the J segment 6 bases; nucleotides outside the gene matches: 8. The CDR3 is 16 residues long. CDR3 in amino acids: CASSFAPSGGRDTQYF. CDR3 DNA: TGCGCCAGCAGCTTCGCGCCTAGCGGGGGGCGGGATACGCAGTATTTT.

This chain's CDR3 is CASSPRQGQGSPLHF. CDR3 DNA sequence: TGTGCCAGCAGTCCTAGACAGGGCCAGGGGTCACCCCTCCACTTT. This chain uses TRBV6-1 with TRBJ1-6, with 7 bases lining up with TRBD1. V was pared by 5 bases and J by 10 bases, with 11 bases of the junction left unmatched. Germline CDR1 and CDR2: MNHNS and SASEGT. This CDR3 has 15 residues.

The chain carries TRBV2 and TRBJ1-4; D might be TRBD1 (5 bases). Per germline, CDR1 SNHLY and CDR2 FYNNEI. The V gene lost 7 bases and the J gene lost 5 bases, with 11 bases spanning the gap. The length of the CDR3 is 13 residues. CDR3 protein: CASNGALNEKLFF. The CDR3, as DNA: TGTGCCAGCAATGGGGCCCTAAATGAAAAACTGTTTTTT.

The gene calls are TRBV18 and TRBJ1-2, with D perhaps matching TRBD1 (5 bases). Trimming took off 3 bases at V and 5 bases at J, with 16 bases between the two ends. CDR3 length equals 15 residues. Germline assignment: CDR1 KGHSH and CDR2 LQKENI. The CDR3: CASSPRGRGKYGYTF. The CDR3 DNA follows: TGTGCCAGCTCACCGCGGGGCCGGGGGAAATATGGCTACACCTTC.

The gene calls are TRBV5-4 and TRBJ1-2, with 7 bases matching TRBD1. The CDR3 is 15 amino acids. V lost 0 bases to trimming and J lost 4 bases; unmatched junction nucleotides: 6. Germline V CDR1 and CDR2: SGHNT, YYREEE (reference sequence). This CDR3 reads CASSLEGQSSYGYTF. DNA for the CDR3: TGTGCCAGCAGCTTGGAGGGACAGTCTTCCTATGGCTACACCTTC.

This clone appeared once. The sample holds other DNA sequences that translate to the same CDR3. The gene calls are TRBV7-2 and TRBJ1-2, with 8 positions matching TRBD1. The CDR3 totals 15 residues. Germline V gene sequence: CDR1 SGHTA, CDR2 FQGNSA. Trimming cost V 5 bases and J 3 bases; bases outside gene matches: 8. The CDR3 sequence: CASSHRDRWDYGYTF. The CDR3, as DNA: TGTGCCAGCAGCCACCGGGACAGGTGGGACTATGGCTACACCTTC.

V and J are TRBV28 and TRBJ2-7, with TRBD2 identical over 8 bases. The CDR3 totals 12 residues. Germline CDR1 and CDR2: MDHEN and SYDVKM. The trim removed 6 bases at V and 5 bases at J, leaving 3 bases unmatched. CDR3 in amino acids: CASSPRGDEQYF. The CDR3 DNA sequence: TGTGCCAGCAGCCCGCGGGGGGACGAGCAGTACTTC.

The chain carries TRBV5-1 and TRBJ1-6, with TRBD1 matching 8 bases. Germline values: CDR1 SGHRS, CDR2 YFSETQ. Germline trimming cut 4 bases from V and 5 bases from J; bases unmatched to any gene: 5. The CDR3 has 15 amino acids. CDR3 nucleotides: TGCGCCAGCAGCACCGGACAGGGAGATAATTCACCCCTCCACTTT. It codes for CASSTGQGDNSPLHF.

CDR3 amino acids: CASSLAGTQTYNEQFF. The CDR3, as DNA: TGTGCCAGCAGCTTAGCCGGGACACAAACGTACAATGAGCAGTTCTTC. This chain links TRBV11-3 with TRBJ2-1, with a weak D call TRBD1 (6 bases). The CDR3 loop spans 16 amino acids. The germline V gene has CDR1 SGHNT and CDR2 YENEEA. Trimming cost V 1 base and J 4 bases, with 14 bases left between them.

The chain combines TRBV7-9 with TRBJ2-5, with a weak D call TRBD2 (6 bases). CDR3 length equals 15 residues. With 0 bases removed from V and 5 bases from J, the gap between germline ends came to 13 bases. Germline V gene lookup returns CDR1 SEHNR and CDR2 FQNEAQ (reference sequence). The CDR3 nucleotides are TGTGCCAGCAGCTTAGCGGTGGGGGAGGCGGAGACCCAGTACTTC. The encoded protein is CASSLAVGEAETQYF.

The chain couples TRBV7-3 to TRBJ2-7; 12 nucleotides agree with TRBD2. After removal of 5 bases from V and 6 bases from J, the junction contained 8 bases not matched to a gene. CDR3 length: 15 residues. The germline V gene encodes CDR1 SGHTA and CDR2 FQGTGA. DNA for the CDR3: TGTGCCAGCAGCAACGGACTAGCGGGGATCTCCGAGCAGTACTTC. Its translation: CASSNGLAGISEQYF. Variable domain in full (rest from reference TRBV7-3 and TRBJ2-7): GAGVSQTPSNKVTEKGKYVELRCDPISGHTALYWYRQSLGQGPEFLIYFQGTGAADDSGLPNDRFFAVRPEGSVSTLKIQRTERGDSAVYLCASSNGLAGISEQYFGPGTRLTVT.

V gene TRBV5-8 combines with J gene TRBJ1-2, with 8 bases matching TRBD1. V lost 5 bases to trimming and J lost 7 bases; unmatched junction nucleotides: 10. The CDR3 sequence is 14 residues long. Per the germline V gene, CDR1 is SGHTS and CDR2 is YDEGEE. CDR3 sequence (DNA): TGTGCCAGCAGGGACAGGGACGGGGTTGGTGGCTACACCTTC. It codes for CASRDRDGVGGYTF.

The rearrangement joins TRBV10-1 to TRBJ1-1, with D perhaps matching TRBD1 (6 bases). The germline V and J ends were trimmed by 6 bases and 0 bases, with 8 bases remaining between them. Germline V gene lookup returns CDR1 WNHNN and CDR2 SYGVQD (reference sequence). The CDR3 extends over 13 amino acids. CDR3 nucleotides: TGCGCCAGCAGCGGACAGTTGAACACTGAAGCTTTCTTT. Protein product: CASSGQLNTEAFF.

This sequence joins TRBV19 and TRBJ1-3; 9 positions agree with TRBD1. Trimming took 5 bases from V and 0 from J; bases not matched to a gene: 11. CDR3 length equals 18 residues. Germline V CDR1 and CDR2: LNHDA, SQIVND (reference sequence). The CDR3 loop reads CASSPSGTGQLSGNTIYF. The CDR3 DNA sequence: TGTGCCAGTAGTCCCTCGGGGACAGGGCAGCTCTCTGGAAACACCATATATTTT.

J is TRBJ1-2 and V is TRBV28; D perhaps matches TRBD1 (5 bases). The CDR3 extends over 16 amino acids. Trimming took off 5 bases at V and 4 bases at J, with 20 bases between the two ends. Germline-derived CDR1 and CDR2 are MDHEN and SYDVKM. CDR3 loop: CASSPSLRVGAYGYTF. CDR3 nucleotides: TGTGCCAGCAGTCCATCCCTTCGGGTAGGGGCCTATGGCTACACCTTC.

The CDR3 protein is CASSLDYSNTEAFF. The CDR3 DNA sequence: TGTGCCAGCAGTCTCGACTATTCGAACACTGAAGCTTTCTTT. The chain combines TRBV6-5 with TRBJ1-1; D uncertain. The CDR3 has 14 amino acids. Trimming stripped 5 bases from V and 1 base from J, with 11 bases between. Germline assignment: CDR1 MNHEY and CDR2 SVGAGI.

This clone was observed a few times. The J gene is TRBJ2-5, the V gene TRBV7-9, with D perhaps matching TRBD2 (6 bases). V dropped 4 bases and J dropped 5 bases, with 20 bases sitting between them. CDR3 length equals 16 residues. Per the germline V gene, CDR1 is SEHNR and CDR2 is FQNEAQ (reference sequence). CDR3 residues: CASSWVVGGTGETQYF. CDR3 DNA: TGTGCCAGCAGCTGGGTCGTCGGAGGGACTGGGGAGACCCAGTACTTC. Filled out from reference TRBV7-9 and TRBJ2-5, the complete variable domain reads DTGVSQNPRHKITKRGQNVTFRCDPISEHNRLYWYRQTLGQGPEFLTYFQNEAQLEKSRLLSDRFSAERPKGSFSTLEIQRTEQGDSAMYLCASSWVVGGTGETQYFGPGTRLLVL.

The chain joins TRBV6-5 to TRBJ2-5; 8 nucleotides align to TRBD2. Germline V lookup: CDR1 MNHEY, CDR2 SVGAGI. The CDR3 has 13 amino acids. V lost 8 bases, J lost 5 bases, and 7 bases stayed unmatched. CDR3 bases: TGTGCCAGCCAGCGGGGGCCGAGGGAGACCCAGTACTTC. Protein product: CASQRGPRETQYF.

The gene calls are TRBV5-1 and TRBJ2-3; 12 nucleotides line up with TRBD2. CDR1 is SGHRS, CDR2 YFSETQ, per germline. Trimming removed 4 bases from V and 4 bases from J; junction bases left unmatched: 4. CDR3 length equals 15 residues. CDR3 sequence: CASSQTSGGSDTQYF. The CDR3 bases are TGCGCCAGCAGCCAGACTAGCGGGGGTTCAGATACGCAGTATTTT.

The V call is TRBV7-2, the J call TRBJ2-7; maybe TRBD1 (6 bases). Germline V gene lookup returns CDR1 SGHTA and CDR2 FQGNSA. The CDR3 consists of 14 residues. V was cut by 5 bases and J by 2 bases, with 13 bases left in between. In DNA, the CDR3 is TGTGCCAGCAGCACAGTAGGGGGACCCTACGAGCAGTACTTC. Its translation is CASSTVGGPYEQYF.

V is TRBV7-6 and J is TRBJ1-5; 7 bases agree with TRBD1. Germline loops: CDR1 SGHVS, CDR2 FNYEAQ. V lost 5 bases to trimming and J lost 3 bases; unmatched junction nucleotides: 7. The CDR3 loop spans 15 amino acids. CDR3 in amino acids: CASSANGQVNQPQHF. In DNA, the CDR3 is TGTGCCAGCAGCGCCAACGGACAGGTCAATCAGCCCCAGCATTTT.